The source of this T cell receptor beta chain is a study of CD4 T cells in relation to SARS-CoV-2 and coronaviruses (dated by TCRdb to the early 2020s). Background for the entire study: In the ViraFEST assay, PBMCs were cultured with antigen for around eleven days, after which TCR beta CDR3s were sequenced to identify antigen-specific clonal expansions. An HIV-1 Nef peptide pool or a culture without peptide was used as the negative reference condition. Using patient-derived lymphoblastoid cell lines, the shared crossreactive spike epitopes were mapped to their HLA restriction. At the level of individual TCR clonotypes, the study evaluated whether memory CD4+ T cells crossreact between the spike proteins of SARS-CoV-2 and those of common cold coronaviruses. The Adaptive Biotechnologies TCR-sequencing kit was used to sequence samples from three pre-COVID donors and the naive versus memory experiments, while other data came from Illumina-based sequencing. A different TCR-beta assay, based on Illumina, was used to sequence expansion assays from other donors in the study. Results the study describes overall, beyond this receptor: Roughly 70% of donors had memory CD4+ clonotypes that crossrecognized SARS-CoV-2 and at least one common cold coronavirus spike. No donor contributed both pre-pandemic and post-infection samples, which limited tracing the source of pre-existing responses. The study was constrained by small numbers of patients and of tested TCRs. Crossreactivity analysis centred on spike protein, so crossreactivity against other viral proteins was not assessed. Crossreactive clones showed significantly weaker SARS-CoV-2-driven expansion than monoreactive clones, consistent with antigenic imprinting.

As for this clone: No antigen is known for it. Per-nucleotide qualities are absent, and no much larger clonotype sits a single base away.

The V end loses 1 base and the J end loses 5 bases, and a stretch of 14 bases separates them. Based on the germline V gene, the CDR1 and CDR2 sequences are SGHTA and FQGNSA. The CDR3 holds 15 amino acids from the cysteine to the phenylalanine. Of all the DNA, just the CDR3 is kept, 45 bases in frame from base 1. CD4+ T cells from unexposed donors were collected before the COVID-19 pandemic (2011-2018). Following 10 days of culture, the EasySep CD4+ T cell isolation kit was used to isolate CD4+ T cells. Unexposed donor CD4+ T cells were tested for reactivity to SARS-CoV-2 S and N and four common cold coronavirus spike pools, as cell number allowed. PBMCs were cultured at over 1.5 million per well in IMDM supplemented with around 4.7% human AB serum and 8 to 10 IU/ml IL-2. Half of the culture medium was replaced with fresh IL-2-containing medium on days 3 and 7. In general, every peptide culture condition was set up in three replicate wells. The leukapheresis product used for the unexposed donors was purchased from a commercial source. PBMCs were isolated from leukapheresis product or whole blood by Ficoll-Paque PLUS gradient centrifugation. PBMCs were either used fresh in the expansion assay or cryopreserved at -140 degrees C. The QIAamp Micro DNA Kit was used to extract genomic DNA from the CD4+ T cells.

To prepare the library, the immunoSEQ multiplex PCR assay was applied. In the paper's pipeline: During preprocessing, nonproductive sequences were removed, as were CDR3s that did not start with C, did not end with F or W, or were shorter than 7 amino acids. The MANAFEST web app was used to call antigen-specific clonotypes on the basis of expansion compared with the reference and with other culture wells. A clone was considered positive if significant expansion relative to the reference culture was observed in 2 of 3 replicate wells at an FDR below 0.05. A further requirement for positive clones was significant expansion compared with all other tandem wells, along with an odds ratio above 5. Pairwise Levenshtein distance, computed with the stringdist R package after three terminal residues were trimmed from each end, was used as the measure of CDR3 homology. TCRdb's version of the immuneACCESS table is confined to in-frame rearrangements and falls short of the full clone set. An unresolved V gene accounts for under half of the shortfall where checked; the remainder is of unknown origin. V, J and clone size are those of that table, while D and trimming were read from the DNA. A total of around 26,000 clones appear in this sample, just under 75% of them only once. The top ten hold roughly a quarter of the sample.

The chain is assembled from TRBV7-2 and TRBJ2-5; a weak D assignment points to TRBD1 (5 bases agree). The specimen sequenced was CD4+ T cells from PBMCs, cultured in vitro. This TCR came from a human donor in good health. The sequenced DNA is TGTGCCAGCAGCTTAGTTGGGGCGAGCCGGGAGACCCAGTACTTC. Its coded protein is CASSLVGASRETQYF.